The present entry profiles one TCR beta chain with its context. Antigen: not known. The PCR was carried out with 60 Vbeta primers and 13 Jbeta primers. The protocol was immunoSEQ multiplex PCR, while the TCRdb copy is restricted to in-frame clones and leaves out a portion. In the table there are fewer than 250,000 clones, around 79% of which are singletons. The CDR3 totals 15 residues. Germline CDR1 reads GTSNPN; CDR2 reads SVGIG (reference sequence). This specimen comes from a study of cytomegalovirus exposure and HLA in healthy donors. The overall study: From donors who were HLA-typed, an early data release held about 85 million unique TCRs. Study results and caveats: Earlier analysis looked at TCR beta V segments, and most were productive about 87% or about 30% of the time. It was only CMV serostatus that was available as immune exposure information.

This clonotype was obtained from a male donor in good health and CMV-seronegative. The specimen was PBMCs. The J gene is TRBJ2-5, the V gene TRBV30; D may be TRBD1 (6 bases). Near its end, the DNA agrees better with TRBJ2-7, so the J call may be wrong. The CDR3 loop is CAWSVRGDKGYEQYF. The CDR3 nucleotides read TGTGCCTGGAGTGTACGAGGGGACAAAGGCTACGAGCAGTACTTC.